This T cell receptor (beta chain) comes out of a study of blood T cell repertoires in COVID-19. Turning to the study itself: Donors in the United States, Italy and Spain gave samples during acute or convalescent COVID-19. Sample material is recorded as cDNA or gDNA derived from T cells, B-cell-depleted T cells, or PBMCs.

The CDR3 contains 18 residues. CDR1 and CDR2 from the germline V gene are MDHEN and SYDVKM. The V and J ends lost 4 bases and 2 bases, in that order; junction bases with no gene match: 6. Per the original data handling: Estimation of nucleated cell counts relied on the amplification of reference gene primers. Repertoires were generated with immunoSEQ multiplex PCR, while TCRdb's copy carries only in-frame clones and drops some. V, J and clone size were drawn from that table, and D and trimming were deduced from the DNA. The top ten clones hold 1.3% of a sample with about 62,000 clones, more than 80% of them seen once.

Material for sequencing was peripheral blood. The clonotype was recovered from a woman of 80 years or more with acute or convalescent COVID-19. This sequence joins TRBV28 and TRBJ2-2; 14 bases map to TRBD2. The CDR3 sequence: CASSSPGLAGANTGELFF. The CDR3, as DNA: TGTGCCAGCAGTTCGCCGGGACTAGCGGGAGCAAACACCGGGGAGCTGTTTTTT.